This entry lists 18 T cell receptor beta chains sequenced from one sample in a study of OX40 agonist ivuxolimab in advanced cancers. Clones were sequenced by immunoSEQ multiplex PCR, and TCRdb holds only the in-frame ones, with some missing. The sample has tens of thousands of clones, around 90% seen once. The specimen comprised CD4+ or CD8+ T cells sorted from blood, sampled in a trial of the OX40 agonist ivuxolimab. All receptors come from an adult with an advanced solid tumor such as melanoma, head and neck, liver or kidney cancer.

The rearrangement joins TRBV7-6 to TRBJ1-1; 9 positions match TRBD1. The CDR3 contains 14 residues. CDR1 SGHVS and CDR2 FNYEAQ come from the germline V gene. V was clipped by 5 bases and J by 4 bases; unmatched bases: 5. CDR3 in DNA: TGTGCCAGCAGCCGACAGGGGGAGGGCACTGAAGCTTTCTTT. Amino acid sequence: CASSRQGEGTEAFF.

The chain joins TRBV6-4 to TRBJ2-6, with a tentative D call TRBD2 (7 bases). CDR1 is MRHNA and CDR2 is SNTAGT in the germline V gene. The length of the CDR3 is 18 residues. The V and J ends lost 2 bases and 1 base respectively, with 15 bases between them. The CDR3 loop reads CASSDAEQGGSGANVLTF. In DNA form, the CDR3 reads TGTGCCAGCAGTGACGCTGAACAGGGAGGGTCTGGGGCCAACGTCCTGACTTTC.

This rearrangement joins TRBV19 to TRBJ2-1, with 8 bases identical to TRBD2. In germline, CDR1 is LNHDA, CDR2 SQIVND (reference sequence). The V and J ends lost 7 bases and 2 bases, in that order; junction bases with no gene match: 4. This CDR3 spans 14 amino acids. The CDR3 sequence is CASMSGRTYNEQFF. In DNA, the CDR3 is TGTGCCAGTATGAGCGGGAGAACCTACAATGAGCAGTTCTTC.

This chain links TRBV5-1 with TRBJ2-7; D not resolved. CDR3 length: 14 residues. The ends were cut back, 2 bases at V and 5 bases at J, with 14 bases in the middle. CDR1 and CDR2 (germline): SGHRS, YFSETQ. Written as DNA, the CDR3 is TGCGCCAGCAGCTTAACGGGTGGGGTAAACGAGCAGTACTTC. It is translated as CASSLTGGVNEQYF.

The CDR3 sequence: CASSLGRSNTEAFF. Here the CDR3 DNA reads TGTGCCAGCAGTTTGGGGAGGAGCAACACTGAAGCTTTCTTT. The chain combines TRBV28 with TRBJ1-1; D remains ambiguous. The CDR3 loop spans 14 amino acids. Trimming left V 3 bases short and J 2 bases short, with 10 bases between. CDR1 is MDHEN, CDR2 SYDVKM, per germline.

The genes are TRBV7-2 and TRBJ2-1, with D perhaps TRBD2 (6 bases). The CDR3 has 17 amino acids. V was pared by 5 bases and J by 9 bases, with 26 bases between. Germline V gene data show CDR1 as SGHTA and CDR2 as FQGNSA. The chain's CDR3 is CASSRQPGLMALGEQFF. CDR3 nucleotide sequence: TGTGCCAGCAGCCGGCAACCGGGACTGATGGCCCTAGGTGAGCAGTTCTTC. Full variable domain (remainder filled in from reference TRBV7-2 and TRBJ2-1): GAGVSQSPSNKVTEKGKDVELRCDPISGHTALYWYRQSLGQGLEFLIYFQGNSAPDKSGLPSDRFSAERTGGSVSTLTIQRTQQEDSAVYLCASSRQPGLMALGEQFFGPGTRLTVL.

The chain couples TRBV2 to TRBJ1-2; D is unclear. CDR3 length equals 14 residues. Germline V gene sequence: CDR1 SNHLY, CDR2 FYNNEI. V lost 6 bases and J 0 bases, leaving 11 bases between the germline ends. The DNA of the CDR3 is TGTGCCAGCAGATACAGCGGTTCTAACTATGGCTACACCTTC. This encodes CASRYSGSNYGYTF.

V gene TRBV7-3 combines with J gene TRBJ2-3, with 11 bases matching TRBD1. The length of the CDR3 is 15 residues. With 5 bases clipped from V and 4 bases from J, the junction kept 5 bases outside the gene matches. The germline V gene has CDR1 SGHTA and CDR2 FQGTGA. The CDR3 nucleotides are TGTGCCAGCAGCAGCCGGACAGGGGGCTCAGATACGCAGTATTTT. The encoded protein is CASSSRTGGSDTQYF.

J is TRBJ1-6 and V is TRBV5-6, with unresolved D. In germline, CDR1 is SGHDT, CDR2 YYEEEE. Between the trimmed V and J ends, which lost 8 bases and 10 bases, there was a span of 16 bases. The CDR3 totals 13 residues. The CDR3 reads CASTPRGRSPLHF. The CDR3 DNA follows: TGTGCCAGTACCCCCCGTGGGCGATCACCCCTCCACTTT.

The genes are TRBV27 and TRBJ2-2; no clear D. The V gene lost 8 bases and the J gene lost 1 base, with 11 bases spanning the gap. Germline V gene sequence: CDR1 MNHEY, CDR2 SMNVEV (reference sequence). This CDR3 has 14 residues. In DNA form, the CDR3 reads TGTGCCAGCGACCGGACGGAGAACACCGGGGAGCTGTTTTTT. Its translation is CASDRTENTGELFF.

The rearrangement joins TRBV5-1 to TRBJ1-1; no definite D call. The CDR3 runs to 14 residues. The ends were cut back, 2 bases at V and 0 bases at J, with 8 bases in the middle. Germline V gene lookup returns CDR1 SGHRS and CDR2 YFSETQ. CDR3 in amino acids: CASSFPGLNTEAFF. The CDR3 coding sequence is TGCGCCAGCAGCTTCCCCGGTCTGAACACTGAAGCTTTCTTT. Variable domain in full (rest from reference TRBV5-1 and TRBJ1-1): KAGVTQTPRYLIKTRGQQVTLSCSPISGHRSVSWYQQTPGQGLQFLFEYFSETQRNKGNFPGRFSGRQFSNSRSEMNVSTLELGDSALYLCASSFPGLNTEAFFGQGTRLTVV.

This chain connects TRBV9 to TRBJ2-2, with D possibly matching TRBD2 (6 bases). The CDR3 is 15 amino acids. With 2 bases removed from V and 0 bases from J, the gap between germline ends came to 8 bases. Per the germline V gene, CDR1 is SGDLS and CDR2 is YYNGEE. The CDR3 nucleotides are TGTGCCAGCAGCGTGGGCGGGGCGAACACCGGGGAGCTGTTTTTT. It encodes CASSVGGANTGELFF.

The V gene is TRBV5-4, the J gene TRBJ2-7, with 8 bases lining up with TRBD1. Germline assignment: CDR1 SGHNT and CDR2 YYREEE (reference sequence). This CDR3 is 16 amino acids long. V was pared by 0 bases and J by 2 bases, with 7 bases of the junction left unmatched. The CDR3 DNA follows: TGTGCCAGCAGCTTGGGGGGGACAGGTGACACCTACGAGCAGTACTTC. Its protein product is CASSLGGTGDTYEQYF.

The chain uses TRBV6-5 and TRBJ1-1, with D possibly matching TRBD1 (5 bases). The V end was cut by 9 bases, the J end by 6 bases, with 17 bases between. This CDR3 spans 13 amino acids. Germline lookup yields CDR1 MNHEY and CDR2 SVGAGI. The CDR3 here is CASSQGETAEAFF. The DNA of the CDR3 is TGTGCCAGTTCTCAGGGAGAGACAGCTGAAGCTTTCTTT.

To note about this clone: This specimen includes other DNA sequences encoding the same CDR3. The chain has TRBV30 and TRBJ2-3; D perhaps matches TRBD2 (5 bases). V shed 1 base and J shed 3 bases, with 5 bases lying between them. This CDR3 has 12 amino acids. Looked up from germline, CDR1 is GTSNPN and CDR2 is SVGIG (reference sequence). CDR3 amino acids: CAWSGGTDTQYF. CDR3 sequence (DNA): TGTGCCTGGAGTGGAGGGACAGATACGCAGTATTTT.

The CDR3 DNA reads as TGCGCCAGTTTGGGGACTAGCGGGAGGAGGAACACCGGGGAGCTGTTTTTT. Its protein is CASLGTSGRRNTGELFF. The V gene is TRBV4-1, the J gene TRBJ2-2; TRBD2 aligns across 15 bases. CDR3 size: 17 residues. V was pared by 9 bases and J by 1 base, with 6 bases of the junction left unmatched. From germline, CDR1 is MGHRA and CDR2 YSYEKL.

The chain employs TRBV6-6 and TRBJ2-5, with 10 bases matching TRBD2. V lost 5 bases, J lost 5 bases, and 8 bases stayed unmatched. Germline loops: CDR1 MNHNY, CDR2 SVGAGI (reference sequence). The CDR3 has 15 residues. This CDR3 is CASSPTSGTFETQYF. The CDR3 nucleotides read TGTGCCAGCAGTCCTACTAGCGGGACTTTTGAGACCCAGTACTTC.

The chain couples TRBV7-2 to TRBJ2-7, with 8 positions matching TRBD2. Germline CDR1 SGHTA, CDR2 FQGNSA. V shed 2 bases, J shed 6 bases, and the junction held 9 bases outside the gene matches. The CDR3 loop spans 15 amino acids. The DNA for the CDR3 is TGTGCCAGCAGCTTATTCGGGACTAGGATCGGCGAGCAGTACTTC. This encodes CASSLFGTRIGEQYF. Using reference TRBV7-2 and TRBJ2-7 for the parts outside the CDR3, the full variable domain is GAGVSQSPSNKVTEKGKDVELRCDPISGHTALYWYRQSLGQGLEFLIYFQGNSAPDKSGLPSDRFSAERTGGSVSTLTIQRTQQEDSAVYLCASSLFGTRIGEQYFGPGTRLTVT.